A single sample gave rise to the 31 T cell receptor beta chains below, sequenced in a study of control samples from healthy donors and cancer patients. The table came from immunoSEQ multiplex PCR; TCRdb's copy has only in-frame clones and leaves some out. The sample lists tens of thousands of clones, around 90% occurring once. The source material was PBMCs. The receptors were gathered from a young man with colorectal cancer.

The CDR3 loop reads CSVGSGGSGELFF. In nucleotides, the CDR3 is TGCAGCGTTGGGTCAGGGGGGAGCGGGGAGCTGTTTTTT. This chain joins TRBV29-1 and TRBJ2-2; D possibly corresponds to TRBD1 (7 bases). The CDR3 consists of 13 residues. V was trimmed by 4 bases and J by 7 bases, leaving 13 bases between them. Germline CDR1 is SQVTM and CDR2 is ANQGSEA.

The CDR3 region has the DNA TGTGCCAGCAGCTTGTTTCGACTAGGAGTTAATGAGCAGTTCTTC. Encoded protein: CASSLFRLGVNEQFF. The V and J genes are TRBV5-4 and TRBJ2-1; D might be TRBD2 (6 bases). The length of the CDR3 is 15 residues. Germline CDR1 is SGHNT and CDR2 is YYREEE (reference sequence). Trimming took off 1 base at V and 7 bases at J, with 15 bases between the two ends.

The rearrangement joins TRBV6-5 to TRBJ2-2; tentatively, D is TRBD2 (5 bases). The CDR3 covers 13 residues. The germline V gene encodes CDR1 MNHEY and CDR2 SVGAGI. V was trimmed by 10 bases and J by 1 base, leaving 10 bases between them. For the CDR3, the DNA is TGTGCCACCTCTGGAGGGAACACCGGGGAGCTGTTTTTT. This encodes CATSGGNTGELFF.

The rearrangement links TRBV5-1 to TRBJ2-3, with 15 bases lining up with TRBD2. The CDR3 length is 17 residues. V lost 3 bases and J lost 3; bases outside the gene matches: 5. Germline CDR1 and CDR2: SGHRS and YFSETQ. CDR3 amino acids: CASSWGLAGGGTDTQYF. For the CDR3, the DNA is TGCGCCAGCAGCTGGGGACTAGCGGGGGGCGGGACAGATACGCAGTATTTT.

This clone was counted once. V gene TRBV30 combines with J gene TRBJ1-2; 8 positions agree with TRBD1. The V and J ends lost 3 bases and 8 bases, in that order; junction bases with no gene match: 5. This CDR3 has 12 residues. Germline CDR1 is GTSNPN and CDR2 is SVGIG (reference sequence). Here the CDR3 reads CAWSSDRGGYTF. CDR3 DNA sequence: TGTGCCTGGAGCAGTGACAGGGGCGGCTACACCTTC.

V is TRBV3-1 (or the pseudogene TRBV3-2) and J is TRBJ1-2; the match to TRBD1 covers 7 bases. Germline CDR1 and CDR2: LGHDT and YNNKEL (reference sequence). The CDR3 extends over 15 amino acids. The junction had 8 bases not matched to a gene; V was cut back by 1 base and J by 6 bases. The CDR3 sequence: CASSQAARQGHGYTF. In DNA form, the CDR3 reads TGTGCCAGCAGCCAAGCTGCTAGACAGGGCCATGGCTACACCTTC.

This sequence joins TRBV2 and TRBJ2-2, with no clear D. The V end lost 4 bases, the J end lost 0 bases, and 9 bases lay between the germline ends. This CDR3 contains 15 residues. Germline V gene sequence: CDR1 SNHLY, CDR2 FYNNEI. This CDR3 is CASSVRKTNTGELFF. As DNA, the CDR3 is TGTGCCAGCAGTGTTCGAAAAACGAACACCGGGGAGCTGTTTTTT. Supplemented by reference TRBV2 and TRBJ2-2, the full variable domain reads EPEVTQTPSHQVTQMGQEVILRCVPISNHLYFYWYRQILGQKVEFLVSFYNNEISEKSEIFDDQFSVERPDGSNFTLKIRSTKLEDSAMYFCASSVRKTNTGELFFGEGSRLTVL.

The chain couples TRBV11-2 to TRBJ2-7, with D unresolved. Trimming took off 5 bases at V and 0 bases at J, with 17 bases between the two ends. This CDR3 contains 16 residues. Germline CDR1 and CDR2: SGHAT and FQNNGV. The DNA of the CDR3 is TGTGCCAGCAGCCCACGGACGGGCATGAGCTCCTACGAGCAGTACTTC. This sequence encodes CASSPRTGMSSYEQYF.

The V gene is TRBV7-2, the J gene TRBJ1-2, with 8 bases identical to TRBD1. V shed 0 bases, J shed 8 bases, and the junction held 14 bases outside the gene matches. The V gene's germline CDR1 is SGHTA and CDR2 FQGNSA. This CDR3 spans 17 amino acids. CDR3 region: CASSLAEPGTGFGGYTF. CDR3 in DNA: TGTGCCAGCAGCTTAGCGGAGCCCGGGACAGGTTTTGGGGGCTACACCTTC. The whole variable domain, filled in from reference TRBV7-2 and TRBJ1-2, reads GAGVSQSPSNKVTEKGKDVELRCDPISGHTALYWYRQSLGQGLEFLIYFQGNSAPDKSGLPSDRFSAERTGGSVSTLTIQRTQQEDSAVYLCASSLAEPGTGFGGYTFGSGTRLTVV.

The chain is built from TRBV10-3 and TRBJ2-1; 15 bases line up with TRBD2. Trimming at V came to 4 bases and at J to 7 bases, leaving 5 bases not matched to a gene. Germline lookup yields CDR1 ENHRY and CDR2 SYGVKD. There are 16 residues in the CDR3. CDR3: CAISGGLAGGENEQFF. CDR3 sequence (DNA): TGTGCCATCAGTGGAGGACTAGCGGGGGGGGAAAATGAGCAGTTCTTC.

The chain joins TRBV7-9 to TRBJ2-3, with no clear D. V lost 6 bases and J lost 0, with 4 bases in between. The germline CDR1 and CDR2 sequences are SEHNR and FQNEAQ (reference sequence). The CDR3 is made up of 12 amino acids. The chain's CDR3 is CASRTSTDTQYF. As DNA, the CDR3 is TGTGCCAGCAGAACTAGCACAGATACGCAGTATTTT.

The V call is TRBV6-5, the J call TRBJ1-1, with TRBD1 as a possible D gene (5 bases). Trimming shortened V by 5 bases and J by 1 base, and 11 bases separated the two germline ends. The CDR3 is made up of 14 amino acids. Germline V gene sequence: CDR1 MNHEY, CDR2 SVGAGI. The CDR3 sequence: CASSPRGENTEAFF. The DNA for the CDR3 is TGTGCCAGCAGTCCGCGGGGGGAGAACACTGAAGCTTTCTTT.

This clone was counted between two and nine times. This sequence joins TRBV5-8 and TRBJ1-2, with a tentative D call TRBD1 (6 bases). The V and J ends lost 4 bases and 3 bases respectively, with 16 bases between them. In germline, CDR1 is SGHTS, CDR2 YDEGEE. CDR3 length: 15 residues. The CDR3 protein is CASSGGGRVHYGYTF. As DNA, the CDR3 is TGTGCCAGCAGCGGAGGGGGTAGAGTACACTATGGCTACACCTTC.

The chain carries TRBV2 and TRBJ1-1, with D perhaps TRBD1 (6 bases). The CDR3 is made up of 13 amino acids. CDR1 SNHLY and CDR2 FYNNEI come from the germline V gene. The V and J ends lost 1 base and 3 bases respectively, with 6 bases between them. CDR3 in amino acids: CASSEDRDTEAFF. The DNA of the CDR3 is TGTGCCAGCAGTGAAGACAGGGACACTGAAGCTTTCTTT.

In this sample, this clone turned up a few times. The CDR3 reads CASSEGGMGQPQHF. CDR3 DNA sequence: TGTGCCAGTAGTGAAGGGGGCATGGGTCAGCCCCAGCATTTT. The chain employs TRBV19 and TRBJ1-5; 7 nucleotides agree with TRBD1. V was clipped by 5 bases and J by 6 bases; unmatched bases: 7. CDR3 size: 14 residues. Germline lookup yields CDR1 LNHDA and CDR2 SQIVND (reference sequence).

The genes are TRBV5-4 and TRBJ2-7; TRBD1 agrees at 10 bases. The CDR3 covers 17 residues. Trimming took 5 bases from V and 9 from J; bases not matched to a gene: 20. Germline-derived CDR1 and CDR2 are SGHNT and YYREEE (reference sequence). CDR3 bases: TGTGCCAGCAGTTTCGGGCACTGGGACAGGGGACAATCCGCGCAGTACTTC. Encoded protein: CASSFGHWDRGQSAQYF.

The genes are TRBV13 and TRBJ1-1; D is ambiguous. Looked up from germline, CDR1 is PRHDT and CDR2 is FYEKMQ (reference sequence). This CDR3 is 16 amino acids long. V lost 4 bases, J lost 0 bases, and 15 bases lay in between. The CDR3 DNA is TGTGCCAGCAGCTCCCGGACGGCAGGTATGAACACTGAAGCTTTCTTT. Protein: CASSSRTAGMNTEAFF.

CDR3 nucleotide sequence: TGTGCCCAGATCAAGGGGGATGAGCAGTTCTTC. Amino acids: CAQIKGDEQFF. The chain is built from TRBV5-4 and TRBJ2-1; a possible D gene is TRBD1 (6 bases). The germline V gene encodes CDR1 SGHNT and CDR2 YYREEE (reference sequence). The CDR3 loop spans 11 amino acids. V shed 10 bases and J shed 8 bases, with 13 bases lying between them.

The rearrangement links TRBV15 to TRBJ1-5; no definite D call. V was trimmed by 0 bases and J by 0 bases, leaving 9 bases between them. This CDR3 contains 16 residues. Per the germline V gene, CDR1 is LNHNV and CDR2 is YYDKDF (reference sequence). CDR3 bases: TGTGCCACCAGCAGAGATCTAGCCAATAGCAATCAGCCCCAGCATTTT. Translating gives CATSRDLANSNQPQHF.

In DNA form, the CDR3 reads TGTGCCAGCAGTCCCCCCGGGGATGGATATAATGAGCAGTTCTTC. Encoded protein: CASSPPGDGYNEQFF. The chain recombines TRBV6-5 with TRBJ2-1, with a weak D call TRBD2 (5 bases). Trimming left V 5 bases short and J 7 bases short, with 18 bases between. Germline CDR1 reads MNHEY; CDR2 reads SVGAGI. This CDR3 region has 15 residues.

The CDR3 region has the DNA TGTGCCAGCCGTACCGGGACAGGGGAGAACATTCAGTACTTC. Its translation: CASRTGTGENIQYF. The chain employs TRBV6-5 and TRBJ2-4; the match to TRBD1 covers 10 bases. From germline, CDR1 is MNHEY and CDR2 SVGAGI. J lost 7 bases, V lost 8 bases, and 8 bases had no gene match. The CDR3 runs to 14 residues.

J is TRBJ1-1 and V is TRBV18, with D maybe TRBD1 (6 bases). Germline CDR1 reads KGHSH; CDR2 reads LQKENI. This CDR3 contains 11 residues. V was clipped by 2 bases and J by 14 bases, with 12 bases between them. The CDR3 protein is CASSPNREFFF. The CDR3, as DNA: TGTGCCAGCTCACCAAACAGGGAATTCTTCTTT. The full variable domain, in which reference TRBV18 and TRBJ1-1 provide the parts outside the CDR3, is NAGVMQNPRHLVRRRGQEARLRCSPMKGHSHVYWYRQLPEEGLKFMVYLQKENIIDESGMPKERFSAEFPKEGPSILRIQQVVRGDSAAYFCASSPNREFFFGQGTRLTVV.

This clone was observed a handful of times. V is TRBV4-2 and J is TRBJ2-7; D not resolved. Germline lookup yields CDR1 LGHNA and CDR2 YNFKEQ. The CDR3 loop spans 14 amino acids. The germline V and J ends were trimmed by 0 bases and 0 bases, with 6 bases remaining between them. CDR3 region: CASSQELNSYEQYF. CDR3 sequence (DNA): TGTGCCAGCAGCCAAGAGCTTAACTCCTACGAGCAGTACTTC.

The gene calls are TRBV7-9 and TRBJ1-2; TRBD1 matches at 7 bases. There are 15 residues in the CDR3. Germline lookup yields CDR1 SEHNR and CDR2 FQNEAQ (reference sequence). V lost 1 base and J lost 4; bases outside the gene matches: 6. The CDR3 spells CASSLGGTALYGYTF. The DNA of the CDR3 is TGTGCCAGCAGCTTAGGAGGGACAGCCCTCTATGGCTACACCTTC.

This clone has a single count. This chain uses TRBV7-9 with TRBJ2-7; D gene uncertain. In germline, CDR1 is SEHNR, CDR2 FQNEAQ (reference sequence). The V end lost 3 bases, the J end lost 2 bases, and 11 bases lay between the germline ends. This CDR3 is 14 amino acids long. This chain's CDR3 is CASSFSAETYEQYF. For the CDR3, the DNA is TGTGCCAGCAGCTTCAGCGCGGAAACCTACGAGCAGTACTTC.

The chain's CDR3 is CASSQRGSEAFF. The CDR3 nucleotides are TGTGCCAGCAGCCAACGAGGGAGTGAAGCTTTCTTT. The chain couples TRBV6-5 to TRBJ1-1; D unclear. This CDR3 comprises 12 residues. V dropped 6 bases and J dropped 7 bases, with 12 bases sitting between them. In germline, CDR1 is MNHEY, CDR2 SVGAGI.

The genes are TRBV6-2 or TRBV6-3 and TRBJ2-6; perhaps D is TRBD1 or TRBD2 (7 bases each). Germline CDR1 and CDR2: MNHEY and SVGEGT. V lost 4 bases and J lost 1, with 17 bases in between. CDR3 size: 18 residues. CDR3 sequence: CASSSAGGGRSGANVLTF. In DNA form, the CDR3 reads TGTGCCAGCAGTTCCGCAGGGGGAGGGCGATCTGGGGCCAACGTCCTGACTTTC.

This chain links TRBV19 with TRBJ2-7; 9 nucleotides align to TRBD1. The germline V gene encodes CDR1 LNHDA and CDR2 SQIVND (reference sequence). This CDR3 spans 18 amino acids. The junction had 22 bases not matched to a gene; V was cut back by 11 bases and J by 2 bases. CDR3 sequence reads: CALRAPPGDRVNPYEQYF. DNA of the CDR3: TGTGCCCTACGCGCTCCACCGGGGGACAGGGTAAATCCCTACGAGCAGTACTTC.

The J gene is TRBJ2-3, the V gene TRBV3-1 (or the pseudogene TRBV3-2); weak D call: TRBD2 (5 bases). Germline CDR1 and CDR2: LGHDT and YNNKEL (reference sequence). This CDR3 is 15 amino acids long. V was shortened by 4 bases and J by 8 bases, with 19 bases between the two germline ends. As DNA, the CDR3 is TGTGCCAGCAGCCCGCGGACTTCTTACACTGGTACGCAGTATTTT. Translating it yields CASSPRTSYTGTQYF.

The chain links TRBV24-1 to TRBJ1-2; 9 bases agree with TRBD1. Unmatched junction bases numbered 9, after V lost 3 bases and J lost 8 bases. Germline V CDR1 and CDR2: KGHDR, SFDVKD. The CDR3 loop spans 15 amino acids. Here the CDR3 DNA reads TGTGCCACCAGTGATGACCGGGACAGGGAACGAGGCTACACCTTC. It specifies CATSDDRDRERGYTF.

The V and J genes are TRBV5-4 and TRBJ2-5; 8 bases line up with TRBD2. Trimming at V came to 4 bases and at J to 2 bases, leaving 13 bases not matched to a gene. CDR3 length: 17 amino acids. Germline-derived CDR1 and CDR2 are SGHNT and YYREEE (reference sequence). The CDR3, as DNA: TGTGCCAGCAGCAACCCCGGACGCGGGGGGCCACAAGAGACCCAGTACTTC. Translation: CASSNPGRGGPQETQYF.